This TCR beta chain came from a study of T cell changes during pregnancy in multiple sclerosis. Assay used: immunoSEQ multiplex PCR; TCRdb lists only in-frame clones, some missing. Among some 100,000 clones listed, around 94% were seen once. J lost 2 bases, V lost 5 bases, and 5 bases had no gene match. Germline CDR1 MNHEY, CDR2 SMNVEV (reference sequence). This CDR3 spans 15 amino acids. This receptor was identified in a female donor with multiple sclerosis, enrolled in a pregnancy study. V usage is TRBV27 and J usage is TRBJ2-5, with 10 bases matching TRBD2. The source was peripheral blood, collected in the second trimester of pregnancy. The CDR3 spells CASSPLAGAQETQYF. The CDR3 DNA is TGTGCCAGCAGTCCGCTAGCGGGGGCTCAAGAGACCCAGTACTTC.